The following is a TCR beta chain sequence with its context. The CDR3 has 13 amino acids. Trimming cost V 2 bases and J 7 bases, with 10 bases left between them. Germline CDR1 is SGHRS and CDR2 is YFSETQ. The data were obtained in a study of beta chain features in type 1 diabetes. Every bit of the isolated RNA underwent reverse transcription, so sequencing read expressed TCRB transcripts. The assay was immunoSEQ multiplex PCR, and TCRdb's table has in-frame clones only and misses some. The table has over 100,000 clones, almost 40% seen once. V and J are TRBV5-1 and TRBJ2-1; tentative D call: TRBD1 (5 bases). Sequences were obtained from stem cell memory CD4+ T cells from blood. This clonotype was sampled from a young woman in good health. The CDR3 region is CASSLHQGNEQFF. CDR3 nucleotide sequence: TGCGCCAGCAGCTTACACCAGGGAAATGAGCAGTTCTTC.